A selection of T cell receptor beta chains follows, all from one sample in a study of blood T cell repertoires in COVID-19. Libraries were prepared by immunoSEQ multiplex PCR; TCRdb keeps only in-frame clonotypes and omits some of them. The profile shows about 220,000 clones, roughly 89% of them singletons. Sequencing used PBMCs or T cells enriched from blood (not recorded which). These receptors were collected from a woman aged 40-49 years who had recovered from COVID-19. Each CDR3 is given with its conserved first and last residue. D genes are given only for firm matches. Size is omitted from some rows. Given values are once, few, many or a class for expanded clones.

clone_size j_call v_call d_call cdr3_nt cdr3_aa
once TRBJ2-1 TRBV24-1 TRBD1 TGTGCCACCAGTGACCCTGGACAGGGGGTCTTCGATGAGCAGTTCTTC CATSDPGQGVFDEQFF
once TRBJ1-2 TRBV7-8 TRBD1 TGTGCCAGCAGCTCCAGGACAGGGGACGGTGGCTACACCTTC CASSSRTGDGGYTF
- TRBJ1-1 TRBV27 TRBD1 TGTGCCAGCAGTTTATACTCTGGCCTGACAGGGGGTACGAACACTGAAGCTTTCTTT CASSLYSGLTGGTNTEAFF
- TRBJ2-7 TRBV5-1 - TGCGCCAGCAGCTTGGGATCGTCCAGATCCTACGAGCAGTACTTC CASSLGSSRSYEQYF
- TRBJ2-5 TRBV7-9 - TGTGCCAGCAGCTTCCGGGGAGAACAAGAGACCCAGTACTTC CASSFRGEQETQYF
- TRBJ2-3 TRBV7-2 TRBD2 TGTGCCAGCAGCTTAGAAGCGGGAGGGCATGATACGCAGTATTTT CASSLEAGGHDTQYF
- TRBJ2-7 TRBV7-2 - TGTGCCAGCAGCCTACGGGGGTCCTCCTCCTACGAGCAGTACTTC CASSLRGSSSYEQYF
- TRBJ2-5 TRBV3-1/TRBV3-2 - TGTGCCAGCACCGATCTTAGCAAGATGGAGACCCAGTACTTC CASTDLSKMETQYF
- TRBJ1-3 TRBV5-1 TRBD1 TGCGCCAGCAGCTTGGGACAGGGGGCTCGCTCTGGAAACACCATATATTTT CASSLGQGARSGNTIYF
- TRBJ2-3 TRBV9 - TGTGCCAGCAGCCTAGACGGAGGTGTGGGGTCCACAGATACGCAGTATTTT CASSLDGGVGSTDTQYF
- TRBJ2-1 TRBV10-3 - TGTGCCATCAGTGGCGCCTACAATGAGCAGTTCTTC CAISGAYNEQFF
- TRBJ2-1 TRBV6-2/TRBV6-3 - TGTGCCAGCAGTTACCCTCCCACAAGGGGGGGTTACAATGAGCAGTTCTTC CASSYPPTRGGYNEQFF
- TRBJ1-3 TRBV11-2 TRBD1 TGTGCCAGCAGCTTAGGACAGGGTGGTAACACCATATATTTT CASSLGQGGNTIYF
many TRBJ1-5 TRBV3-1/TRBV3-2 - TGTGCCAGCAGCCAAGAAAATGCTAGCCCCAATCAGCCCCAGCATTTT CASSQENASPNQPQHF
- TRBJ1-4 TRBV7-9 TRBD1 TGTGCCAGCAGCTATAAATCGACAGGGCCTAATGAAAAACTGTTTTTT CASSYKSTGPNEKLFF
- TRBJ1-4 TRBV9 TRBD1 TGTGCCAGCAGCGTAAATGGACAGGGGTATGAAAAACTGTTTTTT CASSVNGQGYEKLFF
- TRBJ2-7 TRBV28 TRBD2 TGTGCCAGCAGAATAGCGGGAGCAACCTCCTACGAGCAGTACTTC CASRIAGATSYEQYF
- TRBJ1-5 TRBV6-5 - TGTGCCAGCAGTCCAACTTATCAGCCCCAGCATTTT CASSPTYQPQHF
once TRBJ2-3 TRBV7-2 - TGTGCCAGCAGCTTAGCCAGGGCCACAGATACGCAGTATTTT CASSLARATDTQYF
- TRBJ2-5 TRBV4-2 TRBD2 TGTGCCAGCAGCCAAGTTGGGACTAGCGGGCGTATAATGGAGACCCAGTACTTC CASSQVGTSGRIMETQYF
- TRBJ2-1 TRBV19 TRBD1 TGTGCCAGTAGTATAGAACAGGGGGCCTACAATGAGCAGTTCTTC CASSIEQGAYNEQFF
- TRBJ2-2 TRBV24-1 - TGTGCCACCAGTGGTGCGGGCACCGGGGAGCTGTTTTTT CATSGAGTGELFF
- TRBJ2-2 TRBV19 TRBD2 TGTGCCGTCCAGGGAGGGCGGGAGCTGTTTTTT CAVQGGRELFF
- TRBJ2-1 TRBV9 TRBD2 TGTGCCAGCAGCGTAGACGGGACTAGTTCCTATGAGCAGTTCTTC CASSVDGTSSYEQFF
- TRBJ2-5 TRBV2 TRBD2 TGTGCCACCCAAGGGGGTAGCGGGACCCAAGAGACCCAGTACTTC CATQGGSGTQETQYF
- TRBJ2-3 TRBV5-1 TRBD2 TGCGCCAGCAGCTTTACAGCGGGAGGGCCCGGAGATACGCAGTATTTT CASSFTAGGPGDTQYF
- TRBJ2-4 TRBV21-1 - TGTGCCAGCAGACCGGGAATAGAAGGGTGGGTTCAGTACTTC CASRPGIEGWVQYF
- TRBJ1-2 TRBV7-9 TRBD1 TGTGCCAGCAGCCTCACGCCCCCACAGGGGCTGTATGGCTACACCTTC CASSLTPPQGLYGYTF
- TRBJ1-1 TRBV7-9 - TGTGCCAGCAGCTTACAGGGGCGTGACACTGAAGCTTTCTTT CASSLQGRDTEAFF
- TRBJ2-5 TRBV3-1/TRBV3-2 TRBD2 TGTGCCAGCAGCCAAGATCTAGGGACTAGCGGGTCCCAAGAGACCCAGTACTTC CASSQDLGTSGSQETQYF
- TRBJ1-2 TRBV6-1 - TGTGCCAGCAGTGAAAATTTGGCGGCCTCCTATGGCTACACCTTC CASSENLAASYGYTF
- TRBJ2-7 TRBV24-1 - TGTGCCACCAGTGTGGGCCCTGGCTGGGAGCAGTACTTC CATSVGPGWEQYF
- TRBJ2-3 TRBV9 - TGTGCCAGCAGTTTTTCTTACCAGTTCACAGATACGCAGTATTTT CASSFSYQFTDTQYF
- TRBJ2-5 TRBV6-5 - TGTGCCAGCAGAACCCCTAGCGCCCAAGAGACCCAGTACTTC CASRTPSAQETQYF
- TRBJ1-3 TRBV3-1/TRBV3-2 - TGTGCCAGCAGCCCCGTCGCGGGAAACACCATATATTTT CASSPVAGNTIYF
- TRBJ2-3 TRBV5-4 - TGTGCCAGCAGCTTGCCTAAAACTAGCACAGATACGCAGTATTTT CASSLPKTSTDTQYF
few TRBJ2-2 TRBV5-1 TRBD2 TGCGCCAGCAGCATCAAGACAGGGACGGCGGTAGCGGGAGCAGCCGGGGAGCTGTTTTTT CASSIKTGTAVAGAAGELFF
once TRBJ1-2 TRBV27 - TGTGCCAGCAGGGGTAGCATTAACTATGGCTACACCTTC CASRGSINYGYTF
- TRBJ2-5 TRBV11-2 - TGTGCCAGCAGCCCTGGGGATTGGACACCCCAGACCCAGTACTTC CASSPGDWTPQTQYF
- TRBJ1-6 TRBV7-8 - TGTGCCAGCAGCTTAGAGCAGGGATGGGATTCACCCCTCCACTTT CASSLEQGWDSPLHF
- TRBJ2-3 TRBV6-5 - TGTGCCAGCAGAGGCACTATTGGGTTGGCGCAGTATTTT CASRGTIGLAQYF
- TRBJ2-3 TRBV2 TRBD2 TGTGCCAGCAGTGAAGGAGGAACTAGCGGGTTCACAGATACGCAGTATTTT CASSEGGTSGFTDTQYF
- TRBJ2-3 TRBV28 TRBD2 TGTGCCAGCAGTTATCTCCCATACCAGCGGGAAAGGGATACGCAGTATTTT CASSYLPYQRERDTQYF
- TRBJ2-1 TRBV11-3 TRBD2 TGTGCCAGCAGCTTTGGGGGAGGGGACCACAATGAGCAGTTCTTC CASSFGGGDHNEQFF
- TRBJ2-3 TRBV5-6 - TGTGCCAGCAGCTTGGTAGCGGTTAGCACAGATACGCAGTATTTT CASSLVAVSTDTQYF
- TRBJ1-3 TRBV14 - TGTGCCAGCTCAAAACCCCCGGGACAACTTGGAAACACCATATATTTT CASSKPPGQLGNTIYF
- TRBJ2-6 TRBV5-4 - TGTGCCAGCAGCCAACAGAATATTCGCTCTGGGGCCAACGTCCTGACTTTC CASSQQNIRSGANVLTF
- TRBJ2-6 TRBV9 - TGTGCCAGCAGCGTATTGGGCAGCAGCTCTGGGGCCAACGTCCTGACTTTC CASSVLGSSSGANVLTF
few TRBJ1-1 TRBV18 - TGTGCCAGCTCAGCAGGGAGGGGGTGGACTGAAGCTTTCTTT CASSAGRGWTEAFF
- TRBJ1-5 TRBV15 - TGTGCCACCGCACCGGACAGTGGGGCGGATCAGCCCCAGCATTTT CATAPDSGADQPQHF
- TRBJ2-1 TRBV25-1 TRBD2 TGTGCCAGCAGCCACCCTCCGGGACTAGCAAGGAATGAGCAGTTCTTC CASSHPPGLARNEQFF
- TRBJ2-2 TRBV5-1 - TGCGCCAGCAGCCCCGGACATGGGAACACCGGGGAGCTGTTTTTT CASSPGHGNTGELFF
- TRBJ1-6 TRBV6-5 - TGTGCCAGCAGTTTCTCCGGGAACGGGAATTCACCCCTCCACTTT CASSFSGNGNSPLHF
- TRBJ2-4 TRBV11-2 - TGTGCCAGCAGATTGGGCAGAGCCAAAAACATTCAGTACTTC CASRLGRAKNIQYF
- TRBJ2-7 TRBV12-3/TRBV12-4 - TGTGCCAGCAGTTCCAGGGGTTCCTACGAGCAGTACTTC CASSSRGSYEQYF
- TRBJ1-3 TRBV6-5 - TGTGCCAGCAGCCGTACTGGAAACACCATATATTTT CASSRTGNTIYF
- TRBJ2-5 TRBV5-4 - TGTGCCAGCAGCTCAGCGGCCGACGCTTCCCAAGAGACCCAGTACTTC CASSSAADASQETQYF
- TRBJ1-1 TRBV30 - TGTGCCTACGGGGGGGAGGCTGAAGCTTTCTTT CAYGGEAEAFF
- TRBJ1-1 TRBV5-1 TRBD1 TGCGCCAGCAGCCTCTTTGTGACAGGGATGAACACTGAAGCTTTCTTT CASSLFVTGMNTEAFF